This T cell receptor (beta chain) is from a study of cytomegalovirus exposure and HLA in healthy donors (dated 2017 in TCRdb). Background on the whole study: An earlier analysis of roughly 570 of the donors reported over 250 Gb of sequence data and about 120 million unique TCR beta sequences obtained from about 180 million T cells. Roughly 300 gigabases of sequencing data and roughly 90 million unique TCR sequences were included in an early release covering over 600 HLA-typed donors. Among the roughly 410 genotyped donors, around 79% belonged to the genetic ancestry cluster associated with self-reported Caucasian donors. The aim of the study was to test whether cataloging public T cell receptors could identify signatures of past pathogen exposure. The T cell repertoires of 666 subjects were profiled by immunosequencing and related to cytomegalovirus serostatus. Besides the first cohort of approximately 710 subjects, a separate validation cohort made up of roughly 130 different subjects was used. High-throughput TCR immunosequencing, statistical association of individual TCRs with disease status, and machine learning were combined to predict cytomegalovirus infection status. A later analysis re-examined previously published TCR beta repertoires from more than 600 donors and added high-resolution HLA genotyping to investigate patterns of TCR occurrence. In the later analysis, no new phenotypic data were used to find candidate immune exposures; instead, reliance was placed on TCR beta sequences and their occurrence across donors. An earlier analysis of 587 of the donors used high-throughput TCR beta sequencing to judge whether each TCR beta V gene segment behaved as functional or pseudogenic. Donor age, sex, ethnicity and CMV serostatus were collected together with the repertoire data. Genome-wide SNP genotypes for about 65% of the 666 donors were used in a later genetic analysis, which treated that subset as a discovery cohort. Every discovery cohort repertoire had been produced on one sequencing platform. Both class I and class II loci were covered by HLA typing, at four-digit resolution. The number of donors typed differed by locus, with roughly 629-640 for A, B, C, DRB1 and DQB1, more than 500 for DQA1, approximately 570 for DPA1, and some 440 for DPB1. Four to six DR-DQ haplotypes were handled as single units for association and clustering because linkage in the cohort was strong. Among about 400 genotyped donors of the cohort, an average of roughly 230,000 unique TCR beta nucleotide sequences was sequenced per donor, of which about 19% were non-productive. Results and caveats for the whole study, not just this receptor: Several of the top co-occurrence clusters appeared to be linked to parvovirus B19, influenza, CMV and Epstein-Barr virus, according to a later analysis. In the study, approximately 160 TCR beta chains were listed as associated with cytomegalovirus. Assigning TCR associations to individual alleles was difficult when HLA alleles, especially DR and DQ, strongly co-occurred. Because counts were too low, about 18 rarely observed V segments, including chromosome 9 orphons, were excluded from the earlier analysis of 587 of the donors. A further reported finding was that TCR beta sequences accurately predicted the HLA-A and HLA-B alleles for most subjects in the first cohort. Compared with equally common non-associated chains, HLA-associated TCR beta chains in a later analysis were more clonally expanded and had lower generation probabilities. Linkage disequilibrium might explain the correlated functional status among segregating V segments, but an unknown experimental factor could not be excluded. Sequencing depth was assumed to be roughly uniform across donors in the presence/absence analyses, though that assumption may not hold. In both the original and validation cohorts, the classifier was reported to diagnose cytomegalovirus status with high specificity and sensitivity. Most TCR sequences were observed very rarely across donors, whereas some public TCRs were present in many individuals. Three of the identified cytomegalovirus-associated TCR beta chains were confirmed in vitro to be specific for cytomegalovirus antigens. The sequencing pipeline was judged likely to have produced a cluster of highly shared sequence variants as a technical artifact. Because HLA typing was unavailable for some donors at each locus, only the typed subset was used in association tests. In a later analysis, most CMV-associated TCR beta chains were found to appear HLA-restricted, with HLA associations seemingly driven largely by CMV exposure. In a later analysis, around 17,000 TCR beta sequences were associated with specific HLA alleles at a false discovery rate of 0.05. The only immune exposure information available for the cohort was CMV serostatus. In a later genetic analysis, fewer N-insertions in productive TCRs were reported among donors in an Asian-associated ancestry cluster than the roughly 700-donor mean. According to the authors, the approach could potentially be generalized to other disease states and immunological phenotypes. The cohort was sequenced for TCR beta chains only, and without alpha or paired-chain data the features that could be detected were limited. In an earlier analysis of fewer than 700 of the donors, most TCR beta V segments appeared in productive rearrangements about 90% or about 30% of the time, broadly matching IMGT annotations. In a later analysis, the rate of TCR association differed among HLA loci, with DRB1 alleles having the most associated TCRs and HLA-C alleles having the fewest. Some IMGT-functional V segments, including TRBV6-2 and TRBV6-3, could not be told apart with the 87-base-pair reads, so those segments were excluded. In a later genetic analysis, a missense DCLRE1C variant was associated with V-gene and J-gene trimming of TCR beta chains, and the association was replicated in an independent cohort.

The cohort comprised 670 or so healthy bone marrow donors. At the time of sampling, every cohort member was nominally healthy, though immune exposures that went unrecorded were likely present. The donor was CMV seropositive and belonged to the group of some 290 seropositive cohort members. Every donor gave a peripheral blood sample, and the peripheral blood mononuclear cells from that sample were used for TCR beta sequencing. The Qiagen DNeasy Blood Extraction Kit was used to extract genomic DNA from the blood cell samples. Receptors were amplified or captured by the immunoSEQ multiplex PCR assay. For the multiplex PCR, a mixture combining 60 forward primers for TCR Vbeta segments and 13 reverse primers for TCR Jbeta segments was used. The CDR3 region of rearranged TCR beta genes was amplified from genomic DNA with a multiplex PCR assay. On the Illumina HiSeq System, the amplified TCR beta libraries were sequenced as 87-base-pair reads. Concerning the study's data processing: Across the 670 or so repertoires, a later analysis counted approximately 83 million unique TCR beta chains, roughly 11 million of which were shared by at least two donors. To remove PCR and sequencing errors, raw reads were error-corrected and collapsed into unique sequences using a nearest-neighbor algorithm that merged closely related sequences. To assign V, D and J gene segments, CDR3 sequences were aligned to IMGT reference sequences. Each retained sequence needed at least a six-nucleotide match to both a V gene segment and a J gene segment. Rearrangements were classified as productive when the CDR3 lacked stop codons and remained in frame with V and J, and all other rearrangements were classified as non-productive. CDR3 was defined by IMGT convention, running from the second conserved V-encoded cysteine to the conserved J-encoded phenylalanine. Sequences without an unambiguous match to a single V gene segment were excluded from the earlier analysis of almost 600 of the donors. An earlier analysis of just under 600 of the donors called V segments functional above 56.7% productive rearrangements and segregating when the between-donor standard deviation exceeded 5%. A statistical classification framework was built to diagnose cytomegalovirus status from the catalog of TCR beta chain sequences. V and J gene assignment, in a later analysis, came from comparing TCR nucleotide sequences with IMGT/GENE-DB human TR gene sequences. In a later analysis, CDR3 sequences and most-parsimonious VDJ recombination scenarios were assigned using the TCRdist pipeline. In a later analysis, every TCR beta chain was defined by the combination of its CDR3 amino acid sequence and its V-gene family, and reads without a unique V-gene family were dropped. In a later analysis, a few hundred highly shared, low-generation-probability nucleotide sequences were removed to address suspected cross-contamination and a sequencing artifact. In a later analysis, a clonal expansion index for each public chain was calculated from normalized within-repertoire ranks of inferred template counts. In a later analysis, generation probabilities were computed using a VDJ recombination model fitted to out-of-frame rearrangements, and the results were checked against IGoR. In a later analysis, hypergeometric tests were used to score TCR-TCR, TCR-HLA and TCR-CMV co-occurrence, with a repertoire-size bias correction applied to TCR pairs. A later analysis estimated false discovery rates by permuting HLA or CMV assignments 20 times. In a later analysis, co-occurring TCRs were grouped with DBSCAN, and TCRdist sequence similarity was added when clustering was performed within HLA-allele-positive subsets. Co-occurrence clustering excluded repertoires with fewer than 30,000 or more than 120,000 public chains, plus five with anomalous nucleotide sharing. TCRdb limited this immuneACCESS table to in-frame rearrangements with V and J called. A share of clones is missing; checked studies link under half to unresolved V genes, and the rest is unexplained. V and J calls and clone size are as listed in that table; D and trimming were resolved from the DNA. Here the sample has around 160,000 clones; 70% occur a single time. The top ten hold approximately 5% of the sample.

The V and J ends are trimmed by 1 base and 5 bases, leaving 5 bases between them. The CDR3 has 12 amino acids, counting the end cysteine and phenylalanine. Only CDR3 DNA remains: 36 bases, in frame from the first base. Per the germline V gene (reference sequence), SEHNR is the CDR1 and FQNEAQ is the CDR2. With respect to this clone: Its antigen remains unidentified. No quality values exist for individual bases; no much larger clone is one base distant. This CDR3 is also generated by other DNA sequences in the sample.

This TCR was sampled from a man younger than 35 in good health and CMV-seropositive. The specimen sequenced was PBMCs. This chain is built from TRBV7-9 and TRBJ2-5; no D gene is confidently identified. CDR3 reads: CASSLVGETQYF. The nucleotide sequence reads as follows: TGTGCCAGCAGCTTAGTGGGCGAGACCCAGTACTTC. The entire variable domain, with the stretches around the CDR3 drawn from the reference TRBV7-9 and TRBJ2-5 proteins, is DTGVSQNPRHKITKRGQNVTFRCDPISEHNRLYWYRQTLGQGPEFLTYFQNEAQLEKSRLLSDRFSAERPKGSFSTLEIQRTEQGDSAMYLCASSLVGETQYFGPGTRLLVL.